This T cell receptor beta chain originates from a study of T cell responses to AZD1222 COVID-19 vaccine. Findings of the study overall: The reported proportion of spike-specific TCRs targeting unmutated variant regions was nearly half. Baseline serostatus was positive in only a handful of AZD1222 recipients.

Some clones are missing from TCRdb's copy, which holds only in-frame ones; the method was immunoSEQ multiplex PCR. The table lists fewer than 100,000 clones, 87% of them singletons. Notes on this clone: Its matching antigen is unknown.

The receptor was isolated from an adult who received the AZD1222 COVID-19 vaccine. The source was peripheral blood, collected 28 days after the second AZD1222 dose.

The CDR3 sequence is CASSLEGGWTFF. CDR3 nucleotides: TGTGCCAGCAGCTTGGAAGGGGGCTGGACTTTCTTT. The J gene is TRBJ1-1, the V gene TRBV7-9; TRBD1 matches 7 bases. The CDR3 has 12 residues. The ends lost 3 bases at V and 12 bases at J; junction bases unmatched: 7. CDR1 is SEHNR, CDR2 FQNEAQ, per germline (reference sequence).